Presented here are 25 T cell receptor beta chains from one specimen sequenced in a study of CD8+CD57+ T cells in acquired aplastic anemia. It was genomic DNA that served as the template for profiling TCR beta VDJ and CDR3. Via MiXCR, TCRdb re-called the reads, giving one row per CDR3 protein. The data contain 400,000 to 450,000 distinct CDR3 sequences, around 68% of them singletons. The sequenced sample consisted of sorted CD4+, CD8+, or CD8+CD57+ T cells (not recorded which) from PBMCs. The receptors shown here come from a human donor in good health, serving as a control.

The chain uses TRBV7-9 and TRBJ2-3; D possibly corresponds to TRBD2 (5 bases). The CDR3 loop spans 16 amino acids. Germline CDR1 SEHNR, CDR2 FQNEAQ (reference sequence). With 9 bases removed from V and 8 bases from J, the gap between germline ends came to 27 bases. Written as DNA, the CDR3 is TGTGCCAGTAGTACGGCCCGAGCGCCTAGCACTGCTACGCAGTATTTT. It encodes CASSTARAPSTATQYF.

This chain connects TRBV12-3 or TRBV12-4 to TRBJ1-5, with 7 bases that match TRBD1. V was pared by 6 bases and J by 11 bases, with 13 bases of the junction left unmatched. The CDR3 loop spans 14 amino acids. This CDR3 is CASSQLTGASSQHF. The CDR3 DNA sequence: TGTGCCAGCAGCCAGTTAACAGGGGCAAGTTCCCAGCATTTT.

The CDR3 region is CASSFAVDGELFF. The CDR3 DNA reads as TGTGCCAGCAGTTTTGCGGTGGACGGGGAGCTGTTTTTT. The V and J genes are TRBV12-3 or TRBV12-4 and TRBJ2-2; no firm D call. The V end lost 3 bases, the J end lost 7 bases, and 9 bases lay between the germline ends. The CDR3 has 13 residues.

This clonotype was seen ten or more times. This rearrangement joins TRBV6-1 to TRBJ1-2, with D tentatively TRBD1 (5 bases). CDR3 size: 15 residues. Trimming took 7 bases from V and 4 from J, leaving 19 bases between them. Per germline, CDR1 MNHNS and CDR2 SASEGT. The CDR3 DNA is TGTGCCAGCACCCCCAGGGTATTGGGGAGCTATGGCTACACCTTC. This codes for CASTPRVLGSYGYTF.

The chain has TRBV10-3 and TRBJ1-1; 9 nucleotides align to TRBD1. CDR3 length equals 15 residues. Trimming cost V 4 bases and J 7 bases; bases outside gene matches: 10. Germline CDR1 and CDR2: ENHRY and SYGVKD. CDR3 in amino acids: CAISARTGEEFEAFF. The CDR3 coding sequence is TGTGCCATCAGTGCACGGACAGGGGAGGAATTTGAAGCTTTCTTT.

The chain is built from TRBV20-1 and TRBJ2-3; TRBD1 might be the D (6 bases). The CDR3 spans 16 residues. Per germline, CDR1 DFQATT and CDR2 SNEGSKA (reference sequence). V was shortened by 5 bases and J by 0 bases, with 18 bases between the two germline ends. The CDR3 is CSAADSGGQSTDTQYF. The CDR3 DNA reads as TGCAGTGCTGCGGATAGTGGGGGCCAAAGCACAGATACGCAGTATTTT.

The chain is built from TRBV10-3 and TRBJ2-3; D may be TRBD2 (6 bases). Per the germline V gene, CDR1 is ENHRY and CDR2 is SYGVKD. Trimming took off 10 bases at V and 6 bases at J, with 26 bases between the two ends. This CDR3 spans 16 amino acids. CDR3 residues: CATSESGLAGYDTQYF. CDR3 nucleotide sequence: TGTGCCACCAGCGAGTCAGGGCTCGCGGGGTATGATACGCAGTATTTT.

This chain uses TRBV6-5 with TRBJ1-2; the match to TRBD1 covers 12 bases. Germline V gives CDR1 MNHEY, CDR2 SVGAGI. The ends lost 2 bases at V and 7 bases at J; junction bases unmatched: 5. The length of the CDR3 is 15 residues. CDR3 coding DNA: TGTGCCAGCAGTTACGGGGACAGGGGGCGAGGTGGCTACACCTTC. This sequence encodes CASSYGDRGRGGYTF.

This sequence joins TRBV9 and TRBJ1-2; the D is unclear. Trimming stripped 10 bases from V and 4 bases from J, with 17 bases between. Germline V lookup: CDR1 SGDLS, CDR2 YYNGEE. This CDR3 has 13 amino acids. CDR3: CAWSARWRYGYTF. The CDR3, as DNA: TGTGCCTGGAGTGCTAGGTGGCGCTATGGCTACACCTTC. Full variable domain (outside the CDR3, taken from reference TRBV9 and TRBJ1-2): DSGVTQTPKHLITATGQRVTLRCSPRSGDLSVYWYQQSLDQGLQFLIQYYNGEERAKGNILERFSAQQFPDLHSELNLSSLELGDSALYFCAWSARWRYGYTFGSGTRLTVV.

This clonotype has ten or more counts. The chain links TRBV6-6 to TRBJ1-2; no definite D call. Per germline, CDR1 MNHNY and CDR2 SVGAGI (reference sequence). The CDR3 runs to 13 residues. V was shortened by 7 bases and J by 2 bases, with 11 bases between the two germline ends. The DNA for the CDR3 is TGTGCCAGCACGGGAGGAGAAAACTATGGCTACACCTTC. Translation: CASTGGENYGYTF.

V and J are TRBV20-1 and TRBJ1-3, with D perhaps TRBD1 (5 bases). The ends were cut back, 0 bases at V and 4 bases at J, with 19 bases in the middle. Germline CDR1 is DFQATT and CDR2 is SNEGSKA (reference sequence). The CDR3 is made up of 17 amino acids. DNA of the CDR3: TGCAGTGCTAGAGATTTAGCGGGGGGAGGAGGGGGAAACACCATATATTTT. Translation: CSARDLAGGGGGNTIYF.

This clonotype was observed a few times. The chain uses TRBV12-3 or TRBV12-4 and TRBJ2-1; 7 nucleotides align to TRBD2. The end of the DNA fits TRBJ2-7 better, so the J call may be wrong. The CDR3 extends over 12 amino acids. The CDR3 bases are TGTGCCAGCAGTTATCGGGGGGATGAGCAGTACTTC. Translation gives CASSYRGDEQYF.

CDR3 amino acids: CASSARPKKEETQYF. CDR3 nucleotide sequence: TGTGCCAGCAGCGCAAGACCCAAGAAGGAAGAGACCCAGTACTTC. The J gene is TRBJ2-5, the V gene TRBV7-2; D is uncertain. Germline V gene data show CDR1 as SGHTA and CDR2 as FQGNSA. V was clipped by 5 bases and J by 3 bases, with 16 bases between them. CDR3 length: 15 residues.

This clonotype is a singleton in its sample. A junction boundary mismatches the germline segment, possibly from a read error. The chain combines TRBV5-1 with TRBJ2-7, with D tentatively TRBD2 (5 bases). This CDR3 is built from 14 residues. CDR1 is SGHRS, CDR2 YFSETQ, per germline. CDR3 bases: TGCGCCAGCAGCTTAGCTGGACTCTCCTTCGAGCAGTACTTC. Translating gives CASSLAGLSFEQYF.

With respect to this clonotype: The junction departs from germline at one end; a sequencing error may be responsible. The rearrangement joins TRBV2 to TRBJ1-4; 10 nucleotides match TRBD1. The CDR3 loop spans 16 amino acids. The germline V gene encodes CDR1 SNHLY and CDR2 FYNNEI. CDR3 amino acids: CASSPRTGGLSEKLVF. CDR3 sequence (DNA): TGTGCCAGCAGTCCGCGGACAGGGGGTTTATCGGAAAAACTGGTTTTT.

Ten or more counts support this clonotype. The chain employs TRBV4-1 and TRBJ2-4; D remains unclear. Trimming pared 4 bases from V and 9 bases from J, leaving 13 bases between. The CDR3 runs 13 residues. Germline V gene sequence: CDR1 MGHRA, CDR2 YSYEKL. The DNA of the CDR3 is TGCGCCAGCAGCCCTCTAGACCCCGCCATTCAGTACTTC. Encoded protein: CASSPLDPAIQYF.

Many counts were recorded for this clonotype. V usage is TRBV6-5 and J usage is TRBJ2-7; possible D gene TRBD1, 6 bases. This CDR3 comprises 14 residues. Germline assignment: CDR1 MNHEY and CDR2 SVGAGI. V was trimmed by 5 bases and J by 4 bases, leaving 15 bases between them. CDR3 DNA sequence: TGTGCCAGCAGTCACGGGAACAGGGCGTACGAGCAGTACTTC. This sequence encodes CASSHGNRAYEQYF.

The chain recombines TRBV7-9 with TRBJ1-2; D might be TRBD1 (5 bases). CDR1 SEHNR and CDR2 FQNEAQ come from the germline V gene (reference sequence). Trimming removed 3 bases from V and 10 bases from J, with 18 bases in between. CDR3 length: 14 amino acids. The CDR3 protein is CASSFDRIFGAYTF. The CDR3 DNA is TGTGCCAGCAGCTTCGACCGAATCTTCGGGGCCTACACCTTC.

V usage is TRBV6-5 and J usage is TRBJ2-7; TRBD2 might be the D (5 bases). Germline lookup yields CDR1 MNHEY and CDR2 SVGAGI. The germline V and J ends were trimmed by 7 bases and 2 bases, with 18 bases remaining between them. The CDR3 totals 15 residues. CDR3 in amino acids: CASMGLGVAAYEQYF. For the CDR3, the DNA is TGTGCCAGCATGGGCCTCGGGGTGGCGGCCTACGAGCAGTACTTC.

This clonotype was recorded only once. The chain joins TRBV3-1 to TRBJ2-3; perhaps TRBD2 as D (5 bases). The V gene's germline CDR1 is LGHDT and CDR2 YNNKEL (reference sequence). CDR3 length: 16 residues. V was cut by 1 base and J by 4 bases, with 15 bases left in between. Here the CDR3 DNA reads TGTGCCAGCAGCCAAGTTCTGCCATCCGGGGCAGATACGCAGTATTTT. Translation gives CASSQVLPSGADTQYF.

Of note for this clonotype: An end of the junction does not agree with germline; a read error may underlie this. This chain joins TRBV4-3 and TRBJ1-6, with unresolved D. Germline CDR1 is LGHNA and CDR2 is YSLEER. CDR3 length equals 13 residues. The CDR3 loop reads CASSQVLGVSLPF. CDR3 DNA: TGCGCCAGCAGCCAAGTCCTGGGCGTGTCGCTTCCCTTC.

The chain uses TRBV20-1 and TRBJ2-2; 8 positions agree with TRBD1. CDR1 is DFQATT and CDR2 is SNEGSKA in the germline V gene (reference sequence). There are 13 residues in the CDR3. With V trimmed by 2 bases and J by 12 bases, 8 bases remained unmatched. CDR3 bases: TGCAGTGCTAGATCCACGACAGGGGACCAGCTGTTTTTT. It specifies CSARSTTGDQLFF.

This clonotype was counted ten times or more. V and J are TRBV11-3 and TRBJ2-2; D possibly uses TRBD1 or TRBD2 (6 bases each). Trimming left V 5 bases short and J 1 base short, with 11 bases between. Germline V gene data show CDR1 as SGHNT and CDR2 as YENEEA. The length of the CDR3 is 15 residues. In DNA form, the CDR3 reads TGTGCCAGCAGCCCGGGGGCGCAGAACACCGGGGAGCTGTTTTTT. Protein product: CASSPGAQNTGELFF.

Worth noting for this clonotype: One end of the junction does not line up with germline, which may come from a read error. The chain joins TRBV9 to TRBJ1-3, with a possible D match to TRBD1 (5 bases). The germline V gene encodes CDR1 SGDLS and CDR2 YYNGEE. The CDR3 has 14 amino acids. CDR3 DNA sequence: TGTGCCAGCAGCCCGCGGCCAGGGCTGCAAGCCACCCATTTT. Protein sequence: CASSPRPGLQATHF.

The chain employs TRBV19 and TRBJ2-3, with 12 bases aligning to TRBD2. Germline trimming cut 3 bases from V and 11 bases from J; bases unmatched to any gene: 9. This CDR3 spans 15 amino acids. Germline CDR1 reads LNHDA; CDR2 reads SQIVND (reference sequence). CDR3 protein: CASSIWGLAGNEQYF. CDR3 bases: TGTGCCAGTAGTATCTGGGGACTAGCGGGTAATGAGCAGTATTTT.